One sample yielded the 6 T cell receptor beta chains listed below, sequenced in a study of identical twins. One entry per CDR3 protein, called by TCRdb with MiXCR from the 5' RACE reads. The sample carries a few hundred thousand distinct CDR3 sequences, about 18% recorded once. The sequenced material came from naive T cells sorted from blood. The receptors were gathered from a man aged 50 to 60 in good health.

In this sample, this clonotype turned up many times. This sequence joins TRBV29-1 and TRBJ1-1; no reliable D call. Germline CDR1 and CDR2: SQVTM and ANQGSEA. CDR3 length: 13 amino acids. Trimming cost V 3 bases and J 0 bases, with 8 bases left between them. The CDR3 loop is CSVEAQLNTEAFF. The CDR3 DNA reads TGCAGCGTTGAGGCACAGTTGAACACTGAAGCTTTCTTT. Filled out from reference TRBV29-1 and TRBJ1-1, the complete variable domain reads SAVISQKPSRDICQRGTSLTIQCQVDSQVTMMFWYRQQPGQSLTLIATANQGSEATYESGFVIDKFPISRPNLTFSTLTVSNMSPEDSSIYLCSVEAQLNTEAFFGQGTRLTVV.

V usage is TRBV7-9 and J usage is TRBJ2-6; a possible D gene is TRBD1 (6 bases). Between the trimmed V and J ends, which lost 5 bases and 0 bases, there was a span of 11 bases. Germline V gene data show CDR1 as SEHNR and CDR2 as FQNEAQ (reference sequence). The CDR3 has 16 amino acids. CDR3 protein: CASSRRTVSGANVLTF. CDR3 bases: TGTGCCAGCAGCCGAAGGACAGTCTCTGGGGCCAACGTCCTGACTTTC.

Concerning this clonotype itself: A read error may explain this, as a much larger clone is one base away. This is likely a read error, given that the CDR3 carries no conserved phenylalanine or tryptophan at its end. V usage is TRBV20-1 and J usage is TRBJ2-1; TRBD2 is a possible D gene (6 bases). CDR1 DFQATT and CDR2 SNEGSKA come from the germline V gene (reference sequence). Trimming stripped 1 base from V and 0 bases from J, with 16 bases between. The CDR3 sequence is 17 residues long. CDR3 amino acids: CSARANTLASSYNEQFL. DNA for the CDR3: TGCAGTGCTAGAGCTAATACCCTAGCGAGCTCCTACAATGAGCAGTTCCTC.

This rearrangement joins TRBV7-2 to TRBJ2-3; D call uncertain. Germline CDR1 and CDR2: SGHTA and FQGNSA. The CDR3 length is 13 residues. The V end lost 1 base, the J end lost 6 bases, and 8 bases lay between the germline ends. CDR3 loop: CASSLETGDTQYF. Written as DNA, the CDR3 is TGTGCCAGCAGCTTAGAGACTGGCGATACGCAGTATTTT.

This clonotype has more than one count but fewer than ten. A much larger clone lies one base from this, so it may be a read error. The gene calls are TRBV7-9 and TRBJ1-1; 8 bases agree with TRBD1. With 4 bases clipped from V and 7 bases from J, the junction kept 2 bases outside the gene matches. CDR3 size: 12 residues. CDR1 is SEHNR and CDR2 is FQNEAQ in the germline V gene (reference sequence). The DNA for the CDR3 is TGTGCCAGCAGCTCCGGACAGGGTGAAGCTTTCTTT. It codes for CASSSGQGEAFF.

This clonotype was picked up a small number of times. This chain joins TRBV5-6 and TRBJ2-5; TRBD1 is a possible D gene (5 bases). V was clipped by 2 bases and J by 7 bases, with 15 bases between them. Germline CDR1 and CDR2: SGHDT and YYEEEE. This CDR3 region has 14 residues. The CDR3 protein is CASSFGDSGWTQYF. In nucleotides, the CDR3 is TGTGCCAGCAGCTTTGGAGACAGTGGTTGGACCCAGTACTTC.